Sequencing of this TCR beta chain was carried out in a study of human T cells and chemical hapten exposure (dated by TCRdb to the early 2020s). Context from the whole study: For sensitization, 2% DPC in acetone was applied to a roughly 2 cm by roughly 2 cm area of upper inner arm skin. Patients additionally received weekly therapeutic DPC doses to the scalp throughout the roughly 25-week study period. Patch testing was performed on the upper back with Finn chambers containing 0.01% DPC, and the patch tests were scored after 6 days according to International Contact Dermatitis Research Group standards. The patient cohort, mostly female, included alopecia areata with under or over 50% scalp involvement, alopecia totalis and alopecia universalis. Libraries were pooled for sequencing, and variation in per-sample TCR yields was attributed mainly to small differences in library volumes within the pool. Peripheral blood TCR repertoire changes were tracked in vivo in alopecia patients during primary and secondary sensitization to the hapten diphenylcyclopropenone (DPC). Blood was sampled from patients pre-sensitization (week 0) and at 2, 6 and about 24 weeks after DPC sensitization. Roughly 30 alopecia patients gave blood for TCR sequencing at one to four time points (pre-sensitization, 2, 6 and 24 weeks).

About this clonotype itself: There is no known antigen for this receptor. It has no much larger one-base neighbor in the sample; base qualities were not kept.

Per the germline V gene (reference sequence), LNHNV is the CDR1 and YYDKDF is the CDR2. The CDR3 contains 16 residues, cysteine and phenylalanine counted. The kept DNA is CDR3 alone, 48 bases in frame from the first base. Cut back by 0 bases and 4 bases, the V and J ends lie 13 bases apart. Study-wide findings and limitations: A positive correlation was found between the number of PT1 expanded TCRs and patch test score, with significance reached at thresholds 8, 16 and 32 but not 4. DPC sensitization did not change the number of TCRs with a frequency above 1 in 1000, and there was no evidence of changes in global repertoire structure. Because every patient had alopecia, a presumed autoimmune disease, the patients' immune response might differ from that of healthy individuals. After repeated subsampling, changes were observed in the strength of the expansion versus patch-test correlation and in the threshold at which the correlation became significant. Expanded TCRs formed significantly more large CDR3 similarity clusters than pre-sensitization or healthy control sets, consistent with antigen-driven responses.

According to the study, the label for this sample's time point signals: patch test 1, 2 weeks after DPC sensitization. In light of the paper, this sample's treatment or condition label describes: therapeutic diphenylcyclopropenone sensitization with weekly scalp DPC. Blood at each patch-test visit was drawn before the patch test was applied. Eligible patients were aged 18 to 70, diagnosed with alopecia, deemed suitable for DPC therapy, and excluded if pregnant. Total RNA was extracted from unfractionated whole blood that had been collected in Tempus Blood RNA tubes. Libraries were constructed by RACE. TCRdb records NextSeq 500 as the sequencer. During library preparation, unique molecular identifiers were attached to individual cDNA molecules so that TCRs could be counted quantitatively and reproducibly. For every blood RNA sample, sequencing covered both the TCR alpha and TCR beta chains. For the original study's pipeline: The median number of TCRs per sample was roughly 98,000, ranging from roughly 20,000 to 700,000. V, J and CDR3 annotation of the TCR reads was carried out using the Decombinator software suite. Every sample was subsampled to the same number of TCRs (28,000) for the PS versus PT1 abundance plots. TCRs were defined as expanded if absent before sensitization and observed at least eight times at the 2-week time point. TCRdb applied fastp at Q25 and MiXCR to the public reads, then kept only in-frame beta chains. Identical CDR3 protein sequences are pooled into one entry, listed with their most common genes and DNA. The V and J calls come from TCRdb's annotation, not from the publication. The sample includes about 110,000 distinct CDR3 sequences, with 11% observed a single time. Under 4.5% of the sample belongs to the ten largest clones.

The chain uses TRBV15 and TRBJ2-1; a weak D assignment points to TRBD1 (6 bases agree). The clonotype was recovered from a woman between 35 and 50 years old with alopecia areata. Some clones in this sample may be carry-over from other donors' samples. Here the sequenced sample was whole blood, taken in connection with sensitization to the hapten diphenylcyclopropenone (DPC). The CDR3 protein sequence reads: CATSREGSGVYNEQFF. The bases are TGTGCCACCAGCAGAGAGGGATCAGGGGTTTACAATGAGCAGTTCTTC.